The 18 T cell receptor beta chains in this list originate from one sample, sequenced in a study of blood T cell repertoires in COVID-19 (TCRdb year 2020). Library preparation employed the immunoSEQ multiplex PCR assay. TCRdb mirrors the immuneACCESS table, restricted to in-frame sequences. Some clones are absent from its copies; in checked studies, under half trace to an unresolved V gene, and the reason for the others is unknown. The sample table contains approximately 300,000 clones; only one count was recorded for roughly nine tenths of them. The ten largest clones capture approximately 2.2% of the sample. The sample comprised peripheral blood. These receptors came from a young man with active or convalescent COVID-19.

The chain uses TRBV27 and TRBJ2-6, with a possible D match to TRBD1 (6 bases). The CDR3 contains 16 residues. The ends were cut back, 5 bases at V and 0 bases at J, with 11 bases in the middle. Germline V gene data show CDR1 as MNHEY and CDR2 as SMNVEV (reference sequence). The CDR3 reads CASSGGQFSGANVLTF. Here the CDR3 DNA reads TGTGCCAGCAGTGGTGGACAGTTCTCTGGGGCCAACGTCCTGACTTTC.

The genes are TRBV11-3 and TRBJ2-3; a weak D match, TRBD1 (5 bases). The CDR3 covers 14 residues. V lost 1 base and J 1 base, leaving 6 bases between the germline ends. Germline CDR1 and CDR2: SGHNT and YENEEA. The CDR3 sequence is CASSLARGTDTQYF. The CDR3 coding sequence is TGTGCCAGCAGCTTAGCCAGGGGCACAGATACGCAGTATTTT. Based on the CDR3 plus reference TRBV11-3 and TRBJ2-3, the full variable domain is EAGVVQSPRYKIIEKKQPVAFWCNPISGHNTLYWYLQNLGQGPELLIRYENEEAVDDSQLPKDRFSAERLKGVDSTLKIQPAELGDSAVYLCASSLARGTDTQYFGPGTRLTVL.

Note on this clone: Distinct nucleotide sequences in the sample also encode this CDR3. This chain joins TRBV27 and TRBJ2-1; D unclear. Germline CDR1 reads MNHEY; CDR2 reads SMNVEV (reference sequence). V lost 0 bases to trimming and J lost 5 bases, with 5 bases between them. The CDR3 covers 13 residues. This chain's CDR3 is CASSLSGDNEQFF. Here the CDR3 DNA reads TGTGCCAGCAGTTTATCCGGAGACAATGAGCAGTTCTTC.

This clone came up once. The rearrangement uses TRBV2 and TRBJ2-5; D not resolved. Trimming removed 8 bases at V and 0 bases at J, with 4 bases between. Germline loops: CDR1 SNHLY, CDR2 FYNNEI. This CDR3 region has 11 residues. CDR3 region: CASQYQETQYF. The CDR3 DNA follows: TGTGCCAGCCAGTACCAAGAGACCCAGTACTTC.

V and J are TRBV7-9 and TRBJ2-7; TRBD1 might be the D (6 bases). Germline V gene sequence: CDR1 SEHNR, CDR2 FQNEAQ (reference sequence). This CDR3 is 14 amino acids long. V was cut by 4 bases and J by 6 bases, with 16 bases left in between. The CDR3 coding sequence is TGTGCCAGCAGCTCGACCGACAGGCTCGGCGAGCAGTACTTC. Amino acid sequence: CASSSTDRLGEQYF.

This chain uses TRBV5-5 with TRBJ2-7; weak D call: TRBD1 (6 bases). The V end was cut by 3 bases, the J end by 2 bases, with 12 bases between. In germline, CDR1 is SGHKS, CDR2 YYEKEE (reference sequence). This CDR3 region has 14 residues. Here the CDR3 DNA reads TGTGCCAGCAGCTACCGGGACACCGCCTACGAGCAGTACTTC. This codes for CASSYRDTAYEQYF. The whole variable domain, remainder taken from reference TRBV5-5 and TRBJ2-7, is DAGVTQSPTHLIKTRGQQVTLRCSPISGHKSVSWYQQVLGQGPQFIFQYYEKEERGRGNFPDRFSARQFPNYSSELNVNALLLGDSALYLCASSYRDTAYEQYFGPGTRLTVT.

The chain joins TRBV7-2 to TRBJ2-5; 8 bases are a match to TRBD2. V lost 7 bases, J lost 2 bases, and 9 bases stayed unmatched. The CDR3 sequence is 15 residues long. CDR1 and CDR2 from the germline V gene are SGHTA and FQGNSA. CDR3 DNA: TGTGCCAGCAACTCACGGGGACTAGGTCAAGAGACCCAGTACTTC. Its protein is CASNSRGLGQETQYF.

V is TRBV5-6 and J is TRBJ2-7; 7 bases map to TRBD1. The junction had 9 bases not matched to a gene; V was cut back by 3 bases and J by 3 bases. Per the germline V gene, CDR1 is SGHDT and CDR2 is YYEEEE. This CDR3 has 15 residues. The CDR3 reads CASSSPGQPFYEQYF. For the CDR3, the DNA is TGTGCCAGCAGCTCACCGGGACAGCCATTCTACGAGCAGTACTTC.

The chain is built from TRBV7-9 and TRBJ2-1, with D perhaps matching TRBD2 (7 bases). The CDR3 is 15 amino acids. Trimming pared 5 bases from V and 0 bases from J, leaving 11 bases between. The germline CDR1 and CDR2 sequences are SEHNR and FQNEAQ (reference sequence). Here the CDR3 DNA reads TGTGCCAGCAGCCGGGGGGCGGGCTCCTACAATGAGCAGTTCTTC. Translated: CASSRGAGSYNEQFF.

This clone occurred a few times. The chain employs TRBV5-1 and TRBJ2-1, with 10 bases lining up with TRBD2. Unmatched junction bases numbered 5, after V lost 2 bases and J lost 3 bases. The germline gives CDR1 SGHRS, CDR2 YFSETQ. The CDR3 contains 16 residues. For the CDR3, the DNA is TGCGCCAGCAGCTTCGGCGGACTAGCGGACTACAATGAGCAGTTCTTC. This translates into CASSFGGLADYNEQFF.

The chain combines TRBV6-5 with TRBJ2-1; 9 positions agree with TRBD2. After removal of 2 bases from V and 5 bases from J, the junction contained 7 bases not matched to a gene. The CDR3 covers 16 residues. Germline CDR1 is MNHEY and CDR2 is SVGAGI. The CDR3 region is CASSYLSGRFHNEQFF. CDR3 sequence (DNA): TGTGCCAGCAGTTACCTCAGCGGGAGGTTCCACAATGAGCAGTTCTTC.

The rearrangement joins TRBV9 to TRBJ2-1; 10 bases are shared with TRBD2. The V gene end was trimmed by 0 bases and the J gene end by 4 bases; junction bases not matched to a gene: 13. Per germline, CDR1 SGDLS and CDR2 YYNGEE. This CDR3 spans 19 amino acids. The chain's CDR3 is CASSVGVGSSGSPYNEQFF. The CDR3 DNA follows: TGTGCCAGCAGCGTAGGGGTCGGGTCTAGCGGGAGCCCTTACAATGAGCAGTTCTTC.

This chain connects TRBV24-1 to TRBJ2-1; weak D call: TRBD2 (6 bases). CDR3 length equals 16 residues. CDR1 and CDR2 from the germline V gene are KGHDR and SFDVKD. V was pared by 2 bases and J by 0 bases, with 10 bases between. In nucleotides, the CDR3 is TGTGCCACCAGTGATTCTGGGGGGAGCTCCTACAATGAGCAGTTCTTC. Encoded protein: CATSDSGGSSYNEQFF.

This chain uses TRBV5-1 with TRBJ2-3, with TRBD2 identical over 9 bases. Germline V lookup: CDR1 SGHRS, CDR2 YFSETQ. J gave up 9 bases and V 4 bases, and 15 bases lay outside the gene matches. This CDR3 has 16 residues. The CDR3 DNA is TGCGCCAGCAGCCCTGACGTAGCGGGGGCAGCCGACACGCAGTATTTT. Protein: CASSPDVAGAADTQYF.

This rearrangement joins TRBV7-6 to TRBJ2-2; D perhaps matches TRBD2 (7 bases). CDR3 length: 17 amino acids. Germline CDR1 is SGHVS and CDR2 is FNYEAQ. Trimming removed 5 bases at V and 2 bases at J, with 18 bases between. The chain's CDR3 is CASSPRPGGFNTGELFF. CDR3 in DNA: TGTGCCAGCAGCCCACGACCGGGGGGCTTCAACACCGGGGAGCTGTTTTTT.

The rearrangement links TRBV20-1 to TRBJ1-1; D remains unclear. The V end lost 3 bases, the J end lost 1 base, and 12 bases lay between the germline ends. The CDR3 is 14 amino acids. The germline gives CDR1 DFQATT, CDR2 SNEGSKA (reference sequence). The CDR3 protein is CSASSNRPNTEAFF. The CDR3 region has the DNA TGCAGTGCTAGTAGTAACAGACCGAACACTGAAGCTTTCTTT.

V usage is TRBV12-5 and J usage is TRBJ1-2; D is possibly TRBD1 (6 bases). Germline loops: CDR1 LGHNT, CDR2 FRNRAP. Trimming left V 6 bases short and J 3 bases short, with 14 bases between. The CDR3 sequence is 14 residues long. As DNA, the CDR3 is TGTGCTAGTGGCCGGGATACAGGGTACTATGGCTACACCTTC. Translated, it gives CASGRDTGYYGYTF.

This rearrangement joins TRBV5-1 to TRBJ2-7; D not resolved. CDR3 length: 13 amino acids. Trimming stripped 4 bases from V and 3 bases from J, with 11 bases between. Germline lookup yields CDR1 SGHRS and CDR2 YFSETQ. The CDR3 spells CASSPSPRYEQYF. Here the CDR3 DNA reads TGCGCCAGCAGCCCGTCCCCCCGCTACGAGCAGTACTTC.